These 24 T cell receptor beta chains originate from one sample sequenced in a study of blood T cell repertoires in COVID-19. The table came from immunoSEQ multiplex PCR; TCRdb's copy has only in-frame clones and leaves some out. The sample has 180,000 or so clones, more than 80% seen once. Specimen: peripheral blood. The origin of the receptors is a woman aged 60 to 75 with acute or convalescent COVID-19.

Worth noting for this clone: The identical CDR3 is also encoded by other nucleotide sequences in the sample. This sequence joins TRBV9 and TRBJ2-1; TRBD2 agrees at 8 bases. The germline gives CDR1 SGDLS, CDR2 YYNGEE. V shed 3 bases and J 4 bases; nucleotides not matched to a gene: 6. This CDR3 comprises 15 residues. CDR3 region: CASSASGSSYNEQFF. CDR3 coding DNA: TGTGCCAGCAGCGCGAGCGGGAGCTCGTACAATGAGCAGTTCTTC.

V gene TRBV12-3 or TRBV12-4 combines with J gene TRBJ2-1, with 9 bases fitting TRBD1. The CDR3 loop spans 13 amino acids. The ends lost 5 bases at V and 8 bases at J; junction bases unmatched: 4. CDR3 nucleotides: TGTGCCAGCAGTCCGGACAGGGGATATGAGCAGTTCTTC. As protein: CASSPDRGYEQFF.

CDR3 DNA sequence: TGTGCCAGCAGCATCCGGCGGCTGACCGGGGAGCTGTTTTTT. Translating it yields CASSIRRLTGELFF. The V and J genes are TRBV11-2 and TRBJ2-2; the D is unclear. Germline V lookup: CDR1 SGHAT, CDR2 FQNNGV. The CDR3 has 14 residues. V lost 5 bases to trimming and J lost 5 bases, with 12 bases between them.

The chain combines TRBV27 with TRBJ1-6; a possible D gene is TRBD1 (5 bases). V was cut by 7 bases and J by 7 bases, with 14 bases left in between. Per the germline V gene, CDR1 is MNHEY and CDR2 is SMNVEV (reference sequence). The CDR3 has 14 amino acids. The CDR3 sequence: CASKVQGENSPLHF. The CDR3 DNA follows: TGTGCCAGCAAGGTGCAGGGTGAAAATTCACCCCTCCACTTT.

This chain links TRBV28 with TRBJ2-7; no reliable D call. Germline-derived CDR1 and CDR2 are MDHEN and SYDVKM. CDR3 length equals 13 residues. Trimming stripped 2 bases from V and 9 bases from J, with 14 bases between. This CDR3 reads CASSLGSPFVQYF. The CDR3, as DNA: TGTGCCAGCAGTTTAGGCTCCCCCTTCGTGCAGTACTTC.

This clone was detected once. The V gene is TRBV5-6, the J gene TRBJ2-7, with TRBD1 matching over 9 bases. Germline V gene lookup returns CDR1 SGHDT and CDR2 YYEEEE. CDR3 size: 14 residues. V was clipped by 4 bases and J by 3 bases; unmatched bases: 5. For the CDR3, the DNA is TGTGCCAGCAGCCGGACAGGGGAATACTACGAGCAGTACGTC. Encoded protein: CASSRTGEYYEQYV.

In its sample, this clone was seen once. In nucleotides, the CDR3 is TGTGCCAGCAGTGAAGCGGGGAGGGGTGAAGCTTTCTTT. It is translated as CASSEAGRGEAFF. This chain uses TRBV2 with TRBJ1-1, with TRBD1 as a possible D gene (5 bases). The CDR3 consists of 13 residues. The germline gives CDR1 SNHLY, CDR2 FYNNEI. With 0 bases removed from V and 7 bases from J, the gap between germline ends came to 9 bases.

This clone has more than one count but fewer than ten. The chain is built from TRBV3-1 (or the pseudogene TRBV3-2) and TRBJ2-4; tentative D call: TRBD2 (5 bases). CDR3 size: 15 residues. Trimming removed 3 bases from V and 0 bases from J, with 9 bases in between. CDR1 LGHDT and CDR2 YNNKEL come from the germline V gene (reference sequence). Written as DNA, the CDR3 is TGTGCCAGCAGCCATAACGGGAAAGCCAAAAACATTCAGTACTTC. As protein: CASSHNGKAKNIQYF.

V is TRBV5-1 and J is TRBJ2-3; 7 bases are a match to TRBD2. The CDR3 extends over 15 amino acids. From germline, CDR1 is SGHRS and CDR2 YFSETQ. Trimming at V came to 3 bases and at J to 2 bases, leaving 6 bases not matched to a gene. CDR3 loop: CASSWRERDTDTQYF. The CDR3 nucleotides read TGCGCCAGCAGCTGGCGGGAGCGGGACACAGATACGCAGTATTTT.

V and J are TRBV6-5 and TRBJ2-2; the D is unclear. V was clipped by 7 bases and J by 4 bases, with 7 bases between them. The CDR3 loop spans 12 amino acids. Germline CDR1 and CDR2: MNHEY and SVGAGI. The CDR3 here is CASKSVTGELFF. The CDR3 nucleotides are TGTGCCAGCAAGAGCGTCACCGGGGAGCTGTTTTTT.

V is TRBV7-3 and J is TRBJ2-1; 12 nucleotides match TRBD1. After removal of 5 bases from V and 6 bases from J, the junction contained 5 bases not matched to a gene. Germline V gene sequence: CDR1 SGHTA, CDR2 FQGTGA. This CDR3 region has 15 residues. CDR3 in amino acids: CASSGTGGPSNEQFF. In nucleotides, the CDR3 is TGTGCCAGCAGCGGGACAGGGGGCCCTTCCAATGAGCAGTTCTTC.

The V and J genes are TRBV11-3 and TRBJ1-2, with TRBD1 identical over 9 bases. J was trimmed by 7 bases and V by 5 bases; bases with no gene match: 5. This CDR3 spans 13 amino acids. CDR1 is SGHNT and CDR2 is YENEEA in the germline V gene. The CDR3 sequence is CASSRGTGSGYTF. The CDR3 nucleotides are TGTGCCAGCAGCCGGGGGACAGGGAGTGGCTACACCTTC.

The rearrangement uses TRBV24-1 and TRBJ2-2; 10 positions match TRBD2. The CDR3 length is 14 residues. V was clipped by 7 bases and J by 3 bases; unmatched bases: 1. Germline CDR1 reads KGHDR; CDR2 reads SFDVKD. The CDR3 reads CATSLAGDTGELFF. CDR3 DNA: TGTGCCACCAGCCTAGCGGGAGACACCGGGGAGCTGTTTTTT.

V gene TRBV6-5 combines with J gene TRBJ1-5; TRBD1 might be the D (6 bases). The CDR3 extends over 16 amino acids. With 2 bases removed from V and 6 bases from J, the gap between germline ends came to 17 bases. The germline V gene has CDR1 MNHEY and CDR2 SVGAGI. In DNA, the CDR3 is TGTGCCAGCAGTTACCCGGGGACACCCCAAGGTCAGCCCCAGCATTTT. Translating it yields CASSYPGTPQGQPQHF.

The CDR3 nucleotides are TGTGCCAGCAGGGCAGGGAGGTCGGGTGAAAAACTGTTTTTT. It codes for CASRAGRSGEKLFF. The chain combines TRBV7-2 with TRBJ1-4; a possible D gene is TRBD1 (5 bases). Trimming took 6 bases from V and 7 from J, leaving 15 bases between them. CDR3 size: 14 residues. Germline V lookup: CDR1 SGHTA, CDR2 FQGNSA.

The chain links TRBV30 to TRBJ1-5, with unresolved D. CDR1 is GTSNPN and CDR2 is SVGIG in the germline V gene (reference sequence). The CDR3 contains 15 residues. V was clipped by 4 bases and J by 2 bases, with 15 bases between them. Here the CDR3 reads CAWKSGIRGNQPQHF. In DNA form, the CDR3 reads TGTGCCTGGAAGTCGGGAATTCGGGGCAATCAGCCCCAGCATTTT.

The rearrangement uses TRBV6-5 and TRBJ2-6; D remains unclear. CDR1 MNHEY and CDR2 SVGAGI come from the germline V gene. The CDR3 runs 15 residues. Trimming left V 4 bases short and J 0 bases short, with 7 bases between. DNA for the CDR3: TGTGCCAGCAGTTCATACTCCTCTGGGGCCAACGTCCTGACTTTC. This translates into CASSSYSSGANVLTF.

The CDR3 DNA is TGTGCCAGCAGCCGGGGACAGGGAGGAAGGTACGAGCAGTACGTC. It yields the protein CASSRGQGGRYEQYV. The chain has TRBV27 and TRBJ2-7; 9 bases align to TRBD1. Germline assignment: CDR1 MNHEY and CDR2 SMNVEV (reference sequence). Germline trimming cut 6 bases from V and 4 bases from J; bases unmatched to any gene: 10. The CDR3 length is 15 residues.

The DNA for the CDR3 is TGTGCCAGTACGTTCAGGGGGGAACAGCCCCAGCATTTT. It is translated as CASTFRGEQPQHF. This sequence joins TRBV28 and TRBJ1-5; 7 nucleotides agree with TRBD1. V dropped 9 bases and J dropped 7; count of bases not matched to a gene: 9. This CDR3 has 13 residues. In germline, CDR1 is MDHEN, CDR2 SYDVKM.

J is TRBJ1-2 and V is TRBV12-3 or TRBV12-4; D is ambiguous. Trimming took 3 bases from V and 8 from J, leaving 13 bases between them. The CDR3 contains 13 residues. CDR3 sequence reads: CASSFAVNLGYTF. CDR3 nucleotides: TGTGCCAGCAGTTTTGCGGTAAATCTCGGCTACACCTTC.

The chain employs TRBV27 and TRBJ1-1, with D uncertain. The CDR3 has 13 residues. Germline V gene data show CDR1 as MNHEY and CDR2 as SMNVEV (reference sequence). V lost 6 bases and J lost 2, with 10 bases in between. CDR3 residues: CASSYKFNTEAFF. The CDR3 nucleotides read TGTGCCAGCAGCTATAAGTTTAACACTGAAGCTTTCTTT.

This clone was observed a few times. In nucleotides, the CDR3 is TGTGCCAGCAGTCCTGTGGGACAGGTAATCAACGAGCAGTACGTC. As protein: CASSPVGQVINEQYV. This sequence joins TRBV28 and TRBJ2-7; 8 bases line up with TRBD1. Unmatched junction bases numbered 11, after V lost 5 bases and J lost 5 bases. This CDR3 contains 15 residues. Germline V CDR1 and CDR2: MDHEN, SYDVKM.

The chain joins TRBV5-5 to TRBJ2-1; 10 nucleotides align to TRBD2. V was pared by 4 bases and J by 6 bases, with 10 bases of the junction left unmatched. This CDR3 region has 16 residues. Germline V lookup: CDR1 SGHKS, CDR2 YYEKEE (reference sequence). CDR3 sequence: CASSPAGLAGVNEQFF. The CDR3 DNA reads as TGTGCCAGCAGCCCGGCGGGGCTAGCGGGAGTCAATGAGCAGTTCTTC.

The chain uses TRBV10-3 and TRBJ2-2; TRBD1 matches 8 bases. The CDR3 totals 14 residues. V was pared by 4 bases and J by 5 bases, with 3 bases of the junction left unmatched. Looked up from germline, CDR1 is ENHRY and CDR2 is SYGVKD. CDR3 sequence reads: CAISGQGMTGELFF. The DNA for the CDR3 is TGTGCCATCAGTGGACAGGGGATGACCGGGGAGCTGTTTTTT.